These T cell receptor beta chains were read from a single sample in a study of blood T cell repertoires in COVID-19. Assay used: immunoSEQ multiplex PCR; TCRdb lists only in-frame clones, some missing. Found here are under 250,000 clones, 80% to 85% of them singletons; the top ten hold about 4.5%. The sequenced sample was peripheral blood. All receptors come from a man in his fifties or sixties with active or convalescent COVID-19. The CDR3 runs from the conserved cysteine through the conserved F or W. The order of the fields is J gene, V gene, D gene, clone size, CDR3 protein, CDR3 DNA. D genes are given only for firm matches. Some rows have no size entry. The others give once, few or many, or a class for an expanded clone.

TRBJ2-7 TRBV28 TRBD1 . CASSTGGSYEQYF TGTGCCAGCAGCACAGGGGGCTCCTACGAGCAGTACTTC
TRBJ2-3 TRBV7-2 TRBD2 . CASSLDRLAGEVSQYF TGTGCCAGCAGCTTAGACCGACTAGCGGGGGAGGTGTCGCAGTATTTT
TRBJ1-6 TRBV14 . once CASSLYRGSNSPLHF TGTGCCAGCAGCCTCTACCGGGGTAGTAATTCACCCCTCCACTTT
TRBJ2-7 TRBV13 TRBD2 . CASSPPAGGPSYEQYF TGTGCCAGCAGCCCTCCAGCGGGGGGGCCCTCCTACGAGCAGTACTTC
TRBJ1-1 TRBV30 . few CAWSRRGLNTEAFF TGTGCCTGGAGCAGGAGAGGGCTGAACACTGAAGCTTTCTTT
TRBJ1-1 TRBV5-1 TRBD1 . CASSLQPRDSHTEAFF TGCGCCAGCAGCTTACAACCCCGGGACAGTCACACTGAAGCTTTCTTT
TRBJ1-1 TRBV7-3 . once CASSLYGGTEAFF TGTGCCAGCAGCTTGTACGGGGGAACTGAAGCTTTCTTT
TRBJ2-7 TRBV7-9 TRBD1 . CASSLGSGTVTYEQYF TGTGCCAGCAGCTTAGGGTCCGGGACAGTCACCTACGAGCAGTACTTC
TRBJ2-2 TRBV7-3 . . CASSLTPPHRTANTGELFF TGTGCCAGCAGCTTAACCCCCCCCCATCGGACAGCGAACACCGGGGAGCTGTTTTTT
TRBJ1-1 TRBV2 TRBD1 . CASSWDRGSTEAFF TGTGCCAGCAGTTGGGACAGGGGCAGCACTGAAGCTTTCTTT
TRBJ1-2 TRBV12-2 . . CASRLGDRDGYTF TGTGCAAGTCGCTTAGGGGACAGGGATGGCTACACCTTC
TRBJ2-1 TRBV7-9 TRBD2 . CASSLVRGGFENEQFF TGTGCCAGCAGCTTAGTTCGGGGGGGATTTGAAAATGAGCAGTTCTTC
TRBJ1-2 TRBV6-5 TRBD1 once CASSLPGQSDYTF TGTGCCAGCAGTCTTCCGGGACAGTCAGACTACACCTTC
TRBJ2-1 TRBV18 TRBD2 few CASSPLLAGGTYNEQFF TGTGCCAGCTCACCACTATTAGCGGGGGGGACCTACAATGAGCAGTTCTTC
TRBJ1-2 TRBV3-1/TRBV3-2 . . CASSQESRVGGYTF TGTGCCAGCAGCCAAGAGTCCAGGGTGGGCGGCTACACCTTC
TRBJ1-5 TRBV5-5 . . CASSLAGGNQPQHF TGTGCCAGCAGCTTGGCGGGGGGCAATCAGCCCCAGCATTTT
TRBJ1-6 TRBV11-3 . . CASSFGSTAPLHF TGTGCCAGCAGCTTTGGGAGTACGGCACCCCTCCACTTT
TRBJ1-2 TRBV7-8 . . CASSGRVDGYTF TGTGCCAGCAGCGGGCGGGTGGATGGCTACACCTTC